Listed here are 26 T cell receptor beta chains from one sample, sequenced in a study of neurological immune-mediated disorders. MiXCR, run by TCRdb on the 5' RACE reads, gives a single entry per CDR3 protein. The sample carries 84,000 or so distinct CDR3 sequences, around 4% recorded once. Documented time point: longitudinal time-point 3. Sequencing was performed on PBMCs. The receptors were gathered from a woman aged 55-70 years with multiple sclerosis.

V usage is TRBV29-1 and J usage is TRBJ1-4; D remains unclear. Trimming shortened V by 7 bases and J by 10 bases, and 13 bases separated the two germline ends. The CDR3 totals 11 residues. CDR1 and CDR2 from the germline V gene are SQVTM and ANQGSEA. The CDR3 loop reads CSATISRKLFF. The CDR3 DNA sequence: TGCAGCGCTACCATCTCTAGAAAACTGTTTTTT.

This clonotype was seen repeatedly, ten times or more. V and J are TRBV9 and TRBJ2-7, with D perhaps TRBD2 (5 bases). There are 15 residues in the CDR3. Germline assignment: CDR1 SGDLS and CDR2 YYNGEE. V dropped 0 bases and J dropped 1 base, with 11 bases sitting between them. CDR3 DNA sequence: TGTGCCAGCAGCGTAGGACCCGGCGGGTCCTACGAGCAGTACTTC. Residues: CASSVGPGGSYEQYF.

This clonotype came up many times. The chain recombines TRBV6-5 with TRBJ2-6; D tentatively reads TRBD1 or TRBD2 (5 bases each). Trimming took off 7 bases at V and 4 bases at J, with 23 bases between the two ends. Germline assignment: CDR1 MNHEY and CDR2 SVGAGI. The CDR3 totals 18 residues. CDR3 amino acids: CASTPRRAEGSGANVLTF. CDR3 coding DNA: TGTGCCAGCACTCCAAGAAGGGCCGAGGGGTCGGGGGCCAACGTCCTGACTTTC.

The chain uses TRBV4-1 and TRBJ2-2, with D tentatively TRBD1 (6 bases). The CDR3 loop spans 15 amino acids. V was clipped by 2 bases and J by 2 bases, with 9 bases between them. Germline V gene lookup returns CDR1 MGHRA and CDR2 YSYEKL. The CDR3 sequence is CASSQWTANTGELFF. CDR3 sequence (DNA): TGCGCCAGCAGCCAATGGACAGCCAACACCGGGGAGCTGTTTTTT.

The chain combines TRBV10-3 with TRBJ1-6; D not certain. V shed 4 bases and J shed 7 bases, with 11 bases lying between them. The CDR3 is 14 residues long. Germline V gene lookup returns CDR1 ENHRY and CDR2 SYGVKD. The CDR3 DNA reads TGTGCCATCAGTGCGGGCAGTGGGAATTCACCCCTCCACTTT. It is translated as CAISAGSGNSPLHF.

About this clonotype: Germline and junction disagree at one end, which may indicate a read error. This chain connects TRBV5-1 to TRBJ1-5, with a weak D call TRBD1 (6 bases). This CDR3 contains 14 residues. Germline-derived CDR1 and CDR2 are SGHRS and YFSETQ. DNA for the CDR3: TGCACCAGCAGACAAGGGGGTTTCTATCAGCCCCAGCATTTT. Translated: CTSRQGGFYQPQHF.

In this sample, this clonotype turned up many times. The chain carries TRBV7-2 and TRBJ1-5; TRBD1 agrees at 9 bases. CDR3 length: 17 residues. CDR1 is SGHTA, CDR2 FQGNSA, per germline. J gave up 2 bases and V 6 bases, and 11 bases lay outside the gene matches. The CDR3 nucleotides are TGTGCCAGCAGTCCCGGGACAGGGTATCAGGGCAATCAGCCCCAGCATTTT. This translates into CASSPGTGYQGNQPQHF.

This clonotype was recorded many times. This chain uses TRBV20-1 with TRBJ2-3, with 7 bases aligning to TRBD2. Germline V gene sequence: CDR1 DFQATT, CDR2 SNEGSKA (reference sequence). The CDR3 length is 14 residues. V dropped 5 bases and J dropped 2; count of bases not matched to a gene: 7. The DNA of the CDR3 is TGCAGTGCTGGCATTGGGGGGGACACAGATACGCAGTATTTT. Translating it yields CSAGIGGDTDTQYF.

The sample holds many counts of this clonotype. The chain recombines TRBV5-5 with TRBJ2-3, with TRBD1 identical over 9 bases. Germline CDR1 reads SGHKS; CDR2 reads YYEKEE (reference sequence). The CDR3 runs 15 residues. The V segment lost 0 bases and the J segment 6 bases; nucleotides outside the gene matches: 5. CDR3 in DNA: TGTGCCAGCAGCTTGGGGACAGGGGTCCCCGATACGCAGTATTTT. This gives the protein CASSLGTGVPDTQYF.

This clonotype was seen many times. V gene TRBV20-1 combines with J gene TRBJ2-5, with a possible D match to TRBD1 (5 bases). Trimming took 6 bases from V and 2 from J, leaving 16 bases between them. The CDR3 spans 14 residues. Germline CDR1 and CDR2: DFQATT and SNEGSKA (reference sequence). CDR3 sequence: CSASPLGRQETQYF. In nucleotides, the CDR3 is TGCAGTGCCAGCCCGCTGGGGCGGCAAGAGACCCAGTACTTC.

This clonotype has just a few counts. The chain employs TRBV18 and TRBJ1-2, with D possibly being TRBD1 (6 bases). This CDR3 is built from 16 residues. Germline loops: CDR1 KGHSH, CDR2 LQKENI. V was pared by 4 bases and J by 1 base, with 16 bases between. CDR3 DNA: TGTGCCAGCTCACACATCGCGGACAGTGGTAACTATGGCTACACCTTC. Protein sequence: CASSHIADSGNYGYTF.

Many counts were recorded for this clonotype. The V and J genes are TRBV15 and TRBJ1-1, with 7 bases lining up with TRBD1. This CDR3 comprises 13 residues. Trimming cost V 4 bases and J 11 bases; bases outside gene matches: 10. CDR1 is LNHNV and CDR2 is YYDKDF in the germline V gene (reference sequence). This CDR3 is CATSKGAEGRAFF. Here the CDR3 DNA reads TGTGCCACCAGCAAGGGGGCCGAGGGGAGGGCTTTCTTT.

This clonotype was counted many times. V is TRBV5-1 and J is TRBJ1-3, with 7 nucleotides matching TRBD1. The V and J ends lost 4 bases and 3 bases, in that order; junction bases with no gene match: 13. CDR1 is SGHRS and CDR2 is YFSETQ in the germline V gene. The CDR3 has 17 residues. In DNA form, the CDR3 reads TGCGCCAGCAGCCCCTCGTTTCAGGGGGATTTTGGAAACACCATATATTTT. This translates into CASSPSFQGDFGNTIYF.

The chain employs TRBV18 and TRBJ1-1, with D possibly being TRBD1 (5 bases). V lost 3 bases and J 1 base, leaving 9 bases between the germline ends. This CDR3 region has 14 residues. Germline CDR1 and CDR2: KGHSH and LQKENI. This CDR3 is CASSPAGRNTEAFF. The CDR3 nucleotides are TGTGCCAGCTCACCTGCAGGGAGGAACACTGAAGCTTTCTTT.

This clonotype was counted many times. V usage is TRBV18 and J usage is TRBJ1-2; 8 bases are a match to TRBD1. J lost 3 bases, V lost 3 bases, and 6 bases had no gene match. Germline V CDR1 and CDR2: KGHSH, LQKENI. The CDR3 length is 15 residues. The CDR3 loop reads CASSPKGQGDYGYTF. The CDR3 DNA reads TGTGCCAGCTCACCGAAAGGACAGGGAGACTATGGCTACACCTTC.

Many counts were recorded for this clonotype. This chain joins TRBV3-1 and TRBJ1-1; D remains ambiguous. The CDR3 sequence is 15 residues long. CDR1 is LGHDT and CDR2 is YNNKEL in the germline V gene (reference sequence). V gave up 1 base and J gave up 1 base, with 10 bases separating them. CDR3 residues: CASSQVAVPNTEAFF. CDR3 bases: TGTGCCAGCAGCCAAGTTGCTGTCCCGAACACTGAAGCTTTCTTT.

This clonotype has at least ten counts. This rearrangement joins TRBV5-1 to TRBJ2-5; the D gene could be TRBD1 or TRBD2 (6 bases each). The germline V and J ends were trimmed by 0 bases and 5 bases, with 20 bases remaining between them. The CDR3 is 17 residues long. CDR1 is SGHRS, CDR2 YFSETQ, per germline. Here the CDR3 DNA reads TGCGCCAGCAGCTTGGGCGGCGGGGACATCATGGGGGAGACCCAGTACTTC. Amino acid sequence: CASSLGGGDIMGETQYF.

This clonotype has a count of ten or more. The rearrangement links TRBV12-3 or TRBV12-4 to TRBJ2-1; 7 bases are shared with TRBD2. After removal of 3 bases from V and 7 bases from J, the junction contained 15 bases not matched to a gene. There are 17 residues in the CDR3. CDR3 DNA: TGTGCCAGCAGTTTCCAGCCCGGGACTATCGAGGGGAATGAGCAGTTCTTC. As protein: CASSFQPGTIEGNEQFF.

This clonotype was counted at least ten times. The chain recombines TRBV6-5 with TRBJ2-6, with TRBD1 as a possible D gene (6 bases). The germline CDR1 and CDR2 sequences are MNHEY and SVGAGI. The ends were cut back, 7 bases at V and 0 bases at J, with 13 bases in the middle. CDR3 length equals 16 residues. CDR3 region: CASTLEGVSGANVLTF. The CDR3 nucleotides are TGTGCCAGCACCCTAGAGGGGGTCTCTGGGGCCAACGTCCTGACTTTC.

The table lists this clonotype with many counts. This chain links TRBV11-2 with TRBJ2-3; possible D gene TRBD2, 5 bases. CDR3 size: 16 residues. Germline V CDR1 and CDR2: SGHAT, FQNNGV. V gave up 1 base and J gave up 1 base, with 12 bases separating them. CDR3 protein: CASSLVGSGGTDTQYF. Here the CDR3 DNA reads TGTGCCAGCAGCTTAGTGGGCTCCGGGGGCACAGATACGCAGTATTTT. Full variable domain (remainder filled in from reference TRBV11-2 and TRBJ2-3): EAGVAQSPRYKIIEKRQSVAFWCNPISGHATLYWYQQILGQGPKLLIQFQNNGVVDDSQLPKDRFSAERLKGVDSTLKIQPAKLEDSAVYLCASSLVGSGGTDTQYFGPGTRLTVL.

This rearrangement joins TRBV6-6 to TRBJ2-7; D gene unclear. V was cut by 5 bases and J by 3 bases, with 20 bases left in between. In germline, CDR1 is MNHNY, CDR2 SVGAGI (reference sequence). The CDR3 sequence is 16 residues long. As DNA, the CDR3 is TGTGCCAGCAGTCCAGACTTCTCCCCGAACGTCTACGAGCAGTACTTC. Residues: CASSPDFSPNVYEQYF.

This clonotype was recorded many times. The rearrangement links TRBV6-4 to TRBJ2-3, with unresolved D. V dropped 2 bases and J dropped 1 base, with 4 bases sitting between them. CDR1 is MRHNA and CDR2 is SNTAGT in the germline V gene. The CDR3 contains 13 residues. In nucleotides, the CDR3 is TGTGCCAGCAGTGACGGGGGCACAGATACGCAGTATTTT. It specifies CASSDGGTDTQYF.

Ten or more counts support this clonotype. The CDR3 loop is CASSLPGQNYEQYF. The CDR3 DNA follows: TGCGCCAGCAGCTTGCCAGGACAGAACTACGAGCAGTACTTC. The chain links TRBV5-1 to TRBJ2-7, with D perhaps TRBD1 (6 bases). V lost 1 base and J lost 3, with 11 bases in between. The CDR3 length is 14 residues. Per germline, CDR1 SGHRS and CDR2 YFSETQ.

This clonotype was observed many times. The rearrangement links TRBV14 to TRBJ2-7; D possibly corresponds to TRBD1 (6 bases). This CDR3 contains 13 residues. Germline V gene sequence: CDR1 SGHDN, CDR2 FVKESK. Trimming pared 1 base from V and 3 bases from J, leaving 7 bases between. In DNA form, the CDR3 reads TGTGCCAGCAGCCAAGGCAGGGGCTACGAGCAGTACTTC. Translated, it gives CASSQGRGYEQYF.

This clonotype was detected many times. The chain is built from TRBV29-1 and TRBJ1-4, with no clear D. This CDR3 region has 14 residues. Per germline, CDR1 SQVTM and CDR2 ANQGSEA. The CDR3 nucleotides are TGCAGTCGGGGTTTCTGCGAAACTAATGAAAAACTGTTTTTT. Its translation is CSRGFCETNEKLFF.

This clonotype appeared many times. The CDR3 DNA is TGTGCCAGCAGCCAACCCGGGGGGGCCAATGAGCAGTTCTTC. This translates into CASSQPGGANEQFF. This chain uses TRBV4-2 with TRBJ2-1, with 8 bases aligning to TRBD2. J was trimmed by 6 bases and V by 2 bases; bases with no gene match: 3. The CDR3 covers 14 residues. Per the germline V gene, CDR1 is LGHNA and CDR2 is YNFKEQ.